The 21 T cell receptor beta chains below were found in one sample sequenced in a study of blood T cell repertoires in COVID-19. Produced via immunoSEQ multiplex PCR; TCRdb's table is partial and in-frame only. The sample contains tens of thousands of clones, roughly 77% of which appear only once. Sequencing was carried out using peripheral blood. These receptors originate from a woman aged 70 to 79 with acute or convalescent COVID-19.

The chain is built from TRBV24-1 and TRBJ2-7; 7 bases map to TRBD2. Germline CDR1 reads KGHDR; CDR2 reads SFDVKD. The CDR3 has 16 residues. With V trimmed by 1 base and J by 3 bases, 8 bases remained unmatched. The CDR3 loop reads CATSDFSSGRGYEQYF. As DNA, the CDR3 is TGTGCCACCAGTGATTTCTCGTCAGGGAGGGGCTACGAGCAGTACTTC.

V is TRBV11-2 and J is TRBJ1-2; D unclear. Trimming removed 2 bases from V and 7 bases from J, with 11 bases in between. CDR1 and CDR2 from the germline V gene are SGHAT and FQNNGV. The CDR3 spans 13 residues. CDR3 sequence (DNA): TGTGCCAGCAGCTTAATCGGTGTTGGTGGCTACACCTTC. As protein: CASSLIGVGGYTF.

This rearrangement joins TRBV27 to TRBJ1-2; 11 nucleotides align to TRBD1. V dropped 2 bases and J dropped 3; count of bases not matched to a gene: 2. Germline CDR1 reads MNHEY; CDR2 reads SMNVEV (reference sequence). The CDR3 is made up of 15 amino acids. CDR3 sequence: CASSLKGQGDYGYTF. The CDR3 nucleotides read TGTGCCAGCAGTTTAAAGGGACAGGGGGACTATGGCTACACCTTC.

This chain links TRBV9 with TRBJ1-2; no reliable D call. The V end lost 0 bases, the J end lost 4 bases, and 13 bases lay between the germline ends. The germline gives CDR1 SGDLS, CDR2 YYNGEE. The CDR3 has 15 amino acids. This CDR3 reads CASSVDMGTRYGYTF. CDR3 nucleotide sequence: TGTGCCAGCAGCGTAGATATGGGCACGCGCTATGGCTACACCTTC.

V gene TRBV5-6 combines with J gene TRBJ2-5; 9 bases agree with TRBD1. There are 15 residues in the CDR3. The germline V gene has CDR1 SGHDT and CDR2 YYEEEE. The ends lost 4 bases at V and 3 bases at J; junction bases unmatched: 7. The CDR3 sequence: CASSGTDRGEETQYF. The CDR3 DNA reads as TGTGCCAGCAGCGGCACGGACAGGGGTGAAGAGACCCAGTACTTC.

For the CDR3, the DNA is TGTGCCAGCATCGGGGACACTCCTAACACCATATATTTT. Protein: CASIGDTPNTIYF. The gene calls are TRBV6-5 and TRBJ1-3; tentative D call: TRBD1 (6 bases). The germline CDR1 and CDR2 sequences are MNHEY and SVGAGI. Trimming shortened V by 7 bases and J by 7 bases, and 14 bases separated the two germline ends. The CDR3 runs to 13 residues.

The chain links TRBV7-3 to TRBJ1-2; 7 bases map to TRBD1. Germline CDR1 is SGHTA and CDR2 is FQGTGA. V shed 0 bases and J 6 bases; nucleotides not matched to a gene: 7. This CDR3 region has 15 residues. In nucleotides, the CDR3 is TGTGCCAGCAGCTTAACGGGACAGTCCGGGAATGGCTACACCTTC. Its translation is CASSLTGQSGNGYTF.

J is TRBJ1-2 and V is TRBV6-2 or TRBV6-3; 8 bases are shared with TRBD1. J lost 7 bases, V lost 5 bases, and 15 bases had no gene match. CDR1 and CDR2 (germline): MNHEY, SVGEGT. The CDR3 length is 16 residues. The CDR3 sequence: CASSPIGQGTVSGYTF. CDR3 nucleotide sequence: TGTGCCAGCAGTCCCATCGGACAGGGAACAGTCTCTGGCTACACCTTC.

V is TRBV7-6 and J is TRBJ2-7; 7 bases are shared with TRBD1. The J segment lost 0 bases and the V segment lost 3 bases, leaving 5 bases of the junction unmatched. This CDR3 is built from 15 residues. The V gene's germline CDR1 is SGHVS and CDR2 FNYEAQ. CDR3 amino acids: CASSFSTGSSYEQYF. The CDR3 region has the DNA TGTGCCAGCAGCTTTTCGACAGGGAGCTCCTACGAGCAGTACTTC.

The table lists this clone with a few counts. V is TRBV18 and J is TRBJ1-2, with D possibly TRBD1 on 6 matching bases. The CDR3 is made up of 16 amino acids. V was pared by 0 bases and J by 4 bases, with 15 bases between. Germline CDR1 reads KGHSH; CDR2 reads LQKENI. The CDR3 region has the DNA TGTGCCAGCTCACCACCGGACGGAGGACAGACCTATGGCTACACCTTC. It codes for CASSPPDGGQTYGYTF. Full variable domain (rest looked up from reference TRBV18 and TRBJ1-2): NAGVMQNPRHLVRRRGQEARLRCSPMKGHSHVYWYRQLPEEGLKFMVYLQKENIIDESGMPKERFSAEFPKEGPSILRIQQVVRGDSAAYFCASSPPDGGQTYGYTFGSGTRLTVV.

V is TRBV3-1 (or the pseudogene TRBV3-2) and J is TRBJ1-6, with TRBD1 matching 7 bases. Germline V gives CDR1 LGHDT, CDR2 YNNKEL (reference sequence). CDR3 length: 14 amino acids. The trim removed 1 base at V and 8 bases at J, leaving 2 bases unmatched. The CDR3: CASSQVTGYSPLHF. In DNA, the CDR3 is TGTGCCAGCAGCCAAGTGACAGGGTATTCACCCCTCCACTTT.

The chain has TRBV3-1 (or the pseudogene TRBV3-2) and TRBJ2-2, with D possibly matching TRBD1 (5 bases). V dropped 4 bases and J dropped 6 bases, with 15 bases sitting between them. Germline lookup yields CDR1 LGHDT and CDR2 YNNKEL (reference sequence). This CDR3 comprises 15 residues. The CDR3 spells CASSPGAGKPGELFF. CDR3 sequence (DNA): TGTGCCAGCAGCCCTGGGGCAGGGAAACCCGGGGAGCTGTTTTTT.

The chain is built from TRBV6-5 and TRBJ1-5; TRBD1 is a possible D gene (6 bases). Germline lookup yields CDR1 MNHEY and CDR2 SVGAGI. The CDR3 has 13 residues. V lost 7 bases to trimming and J lost 11 bases, with 18 bases between them. Here the CDR3 DNA reads TGTGCCAGCATGGGGGCCCCCTTGGTGACCCAGCATTTT. It yields the protein CASMGAPLVTQHF.

This rearrangement joins TRBV19 to TRBJ1-6; TRBD1 matches at 10 bases. From germline, CDR1 is LNHDA and CDR2 SQIVND (reference sequence). This CDR3 has 14 residues. V shed 5 bases and J 9 bases; nucleotides not matched to a gene: 4. This chain's CDR3 is CASSSGTGASPLHF. DNA for the CDR3: TGTGCCAGTAGTTCCGGGACAGGGGCTTCACCCCTCCACTTT.

As regards this clone: One end of the junction varies from germline; a read error may be responsible. The chain has TRBV19 and TRBJ1-5, with 7 nucleotides matching TRBD1. The CDR3 totals 15 residues. The V gene's germline CDR1 is LNHDA and CDR2 SQIVND (reference sequence). CDR3 DNA: TGTGCCAGTAGTTTAGAACAGGGGAGATATCAGCCCCAGCATTTT. Protein sequence: CASSLEQGRYQPQHF.

This clone was observed a single time. This chain connects TRBV5-1 to TRBJ2-5, with 8 bases identical to TRBD1. Trimming removed 0 bases from V and 3 bases from J; junction bases left unmatched: 4. The germline gives CDR1 SGHRS, CDR2 YFSETQ. The CDR3 length is 15 residues. CDR3 loop: CASSLAGQAKETQYF. DNA for the CDR3: TGCGCCAGCAGCTTGGCGGGACAGGCCAAAGAGACCCAGTACTTC.

V is TRBV19 and J is TRBJ2-5; 7 bases fit TRBD2. The V and J ends lost 3 bases and 5 bases, in that order; junction bases with no gene match: 6. This CDR3 is built from 14 residues. CDR1 is LNHDA, CDR2 SQIVND, per germline (reference sequence). CDR3: CASSMRGGEETQYF. The CDR3, as DNA: TGTGCCAGTAGTATGAGGGGAGGGGAGGAGACCCAGTACTTC.

This clone is a singleton in its sample. The chain recombines TRBV7-9 with TRBJ1-6, with TRBD1 matching 7 bases. This CDR3 contains 13 residues. The V and J ends lost 5 bases and 10 bases, in that order; junction bases with no gene match: 5. CDR1 and CDR2 from the germline V gene are SEHNR and FQNEAQ (reference sequence). CDR3 in amino acids: CASSETGVSPLHF. The CDR3, as DNA: TGTGCCAGCAGCGAAACAGGGGTATCACCCCTCCACTTT. Using reference TRBV7-9 and TRBJ1-6 for the parts outside the CDR3, the full variable domain is DTGVSQNPRHKITKRGQNVTFRCDPISEHNRLYWYRQTLGQGPEFLTYFQNEAQLEKSRLLSDRFSAERPKGSFSTLEIQRTEQGDSAMYLCASSETGVSPLHFGNGTRLTVT.

This rearrangement joins TRBV19 to TRBJ1-5; the match to TRBD1 covers 8 bases. The CDR3 extends over 16 amino acids. J gave up 1 base and V 7 bases, and 9 bases lay outside the gene matches. Germline values: CDR1 LNHDA, CDR2 SQIVND (reference sequence). CDR3: CASTRGQGQSNQPQHF. CDR3 nucleotide sequence: TGTGCCAGTACAAGAGGACAGGGTCAAAGCAATCAGCCCCAGCATTTT. Using reference TRBV19 and TRBJ1-5 for the parts outside the CDR3, the full variable domain is DGGITQSPKYLFRKEGQNVTLSCEQNLNHDAMYWYRQDPGQGLRLIYYSQIVNDFQKGDIAEGYSVSREKKESFPLTVTSAQKNPTAFYLCASTRGQGQSNQPQHFGDGTRLSIL.

The genes are TRBV30 and TRBJ2-2, with D possibly being TRBD2 (6 bases). The germline V gene has CDR1 GTSNPN and CDR2 SVGIG (reference sequence). The CDR3 is 10 amino acids. The CDR3 sequence: CAAGTGELFF. The CDR3 bases are TGTGCGGCGGGGACCGGGGAGCTGTTTTTT.

The gene calls are TRBV2 and TRBJ2-1; D unresolved. The V end lost 6 bases, the J end lost 0 bases, and 15 bases lay between the germline ends. The CDR3 has 16 amino acids. Per germline, CDR1 SNHLY and CDR2 FYNNEI. The CDR3 region has the DNA TGTGCCAGCAGGTCGGATAGACACAGCTCCTACAATGAGCAGTTCTTC. It codes for CASRSDRHSSYNEQFF.